One sample yielded the 17 T cell receptor beta chains listed below, sequenced in a study of lymphopenia after photon versus proton radiotherapy. The method was immunoSEQ multiplex PCR; TCRdb's version includes in-frame clones alone and lacks a portion of them. There are 15,000 to 20,000 clones in the sample; roughly nine tenths occur only once, and 8% to 10% lies in the top ten. The input for sequencing was peripheral blood, taken from a patient treated with proton-based radiotherapy. The source of these receptors is a man between 65 and 80 years old with pancreatic cancer.

This chain connects TRBV19 to TRBJ1-2; 10 bases agree with TRBD1. J lost 8 bases, V lost 4 bases, and 10 bases had no gene match. Germline lookup yields CDR1 LNHDA and CDR2 SQIVND (reference sequence). The CDR3 has 15 amino acids. CDR3 nucleotides: TGTGCCAGTAGTACCTTCCGACAGGGGGCTCGAGGCTACACCTTC. This sequence encodes CASSTFRQGARGYTF.

The V and J genes are TRBV5-6 and TRBJ2-7; D might be TRBD1 or TRBD2, each matching 6 bases. Trimming took 1 base from V and 4 from J, leaving 15 bases between them. Germline V gene sequence: CDR1 SGHDT, CDR2 YYEEEE. The CDR3 has 15 residues. The CDR3 region is CASSLSSGAGYEQYF. The CDR3 nucleotides read TGTGCCAGCAGCTTGTCGTCAGGGGCGGGGTACGAGCAGTACTTC.

The V call is TRBV2, the J call TRBJ2-4; TRBD2 might be the D (5 bases). From germline, CDR1 is SNHLY and CDR2 FYNNEI. The germline V and J ends were trimmed by 4 bases and 1 base, with 14 bases remaining between them. The CDR3 length is 16 residues. DNA of the CDR3: TGTGCCAGCAGTGGGTGGTTGGACTCGGCCAAAAACATTCAGTACTTC. Protein sequence: CASSGWLDSAKNIQYF.

The chain has TRBV11-3 and TRBJ2-3; D remains ambiguous. The CDR3 length is 15 residues. V lost 4 bases and J lost 6, with 17 bases in between. Germline loops: CDR1 SGHNT, CDR2 YENEEA. CDR3 protein: CASSSTGPPGDTQYF. The DNA for the CDR3 is TGTGCCAGCAGCTCGACTGGGCCTCCTGGGGATACGCAGTATTTT.

The V call is TRBV6-5, the J call TRBJ1-5, with 8 bases identical to TRBD1. Germline V gene data show CDR1 as MNHEY and CDR2 as SVGAGI. V shed 6 bases and J 4 bases; nucleotides not matched to a gene: 5. The CDR3 spans 14 residues. The CDR3 nucleotides are TGTGCCAGCAGGAGACAGGGGAGTAATCAGCCCCAGCATTTT. Residues: CASRRQGSNQPQHF.

The chain carries TRBV7-8 and TRBJ1-6; no clear D gene. Germline lookup yields CDR1 SGHVS and CDR2 FQNEAQ. This CDR3 has 15 residues. With 5 bases removed from V and 7 bases from J, the gap between germline ends came to 15 bases. The CDR3 nucleotides read TGTGCCAGCAGCCTGAATACGGGCTGGAATTCACCCCTCCACTTT. This sequence encodes CASSLNTGWNSPLHF.

The genes are TRBV19 and TRBJ1-1; TRBD1 is a possible D gene (5 bases). This CDR3 spans 14 amino acids. Germline V lookup: CDR1 LNHDA, CDR2 SQIVND (reference sequence). The germline V and J ends were trimmed by 6 bases and 0 bases, with 11 bases remaining between them. The CDR3 sequence is CASRDTGVNTEAFF. In DNA form, the CDR3 reads TGTGCCAGTAGGGACACAGGAGTGAACACTGAAGCTTTCTTT.

The chain couples TRBV7-2 to TRBJ2-5; D tentatively reads TRBD1 or TRBD2 (5 bases each). In germline, CDR1 is SGHTA, CDR2 FQGNSA. The CDR3 extends over 15 amino acids. V lost 5 bases, J lost 4 bases, and 17 bases lay in between. This CDR3 reads CASSRNGGNGETQYF. The DNA of the CDR3 is TGTGCCAGCAGCCGAAATGGGGGTAATGGAGAGACCCAGTACTTC.

This rearrangement joins TRBV2 to TRBJ2-7; 9 bases align to TRBD1. Looked up from germline, CDR1 is SNHLY and CDR2 is FYNNEI. The junction had 6 bases not matched to a gene; V was cut back by 3 bases and J by 0 bases. CDR3 size: 16 residues. CDR3 sequence reads: CASSEGGQGSSYEQYF. For the CDR3, the DNA is TGTGCCAGCAGTGAGGGAGGACAGGGGAGCTCCTACGAGCAGTACTTC.

V is TRBV7-9 and J is TRBJ2-3; D uncertain. Germline V lookup: CDR1 SEHNR, CDR2 FQNEAQ (reference sequence). The CDR3 contains 14 residues. The V gene lost 6 bases and the J gene lost 4 bases, with 14 bases spanning the gap. Written as DNA, the CDR3 is TGTGCCAGCAGGGCTGACGGGCTCCCAGATACGCAGTATTTT. Amino acid sequence: CASRADGLPDTQYF.

In its sample, this clone was seen once. DNA for the CDR3: TGTGCCACCAGCAGAGAAGGCGGGAGTGTCGCCGAGCAGTACTTC. Its translation is CATSREGGSVAEQYF. The V and J genes are TRBV15 and TRBJ2-7; 7 nucleotides match TRBD2. Germline V gives CDR1 LNHNV, CDR2 YYDKDF (reference sequence). The CDR3 is made up of 15 amino acids. V was clipped by 0 bases and J by 6 bases; unmatched bases: 8.

The rearrangement links TRBV9 to TRBJ2-6, with unresolved D. The germline V gene has CDR1 SGDLS and CDR2 YYNGEE. CDR3 length equals 12 residues. V lost 3 bases to trimming and J lost 4 bases, with 2 bases between them. CDR3 DNA: TGTGCCAGCAGCGGCGGGGCCAACGTCCTGACTTTC. It is translated as CASSGGANVLTF. The whole variable domain, remainder taken from reference TRBV9 and TRBJ2-6, is DSGVTQTPKHLITATGQRVTLRCSPRSGDLSVYWYQQSLDQGLQFLIQYYNGEERAKGNILERFSAQQFPDLHSELNLSSLELGDSALYFCASSGGANVLTFGAGSRLTVL.

The CDR3, as DNA: TGCAGCGTTGCTAGGGGCGGGAACACTGAAGCTTTCTTT. Translated: CSVARGGNTEAFF. This chain connects TRBV29-1 to TRBJ1-1; a possible D gene is TRBD1 (5 bases). There are 13 residues in the CDR3. Between the trimmed V and J ends, which lost 4 bases and 1 base, there was a span of 10 bases. Per germline, CDR1 SQVTM and CDR2 ANQGSEA.

This chain links TRBV7-8 with TRBJ1-2; D remains unclear. CDR3 size: 16 residues. Trimming shortened V by 0 bases and J by 4 bases, and 15 bases separated the two germline ends. The V gene's germline CDR1 is SGHVS and CDR2 FQNEAQ. The CDR3 protein is CASSLALSRPPYGYTF. The CDR3 nucleotides read TGTGCCAGCAGCTTAGCGCTCAGCCGACCCCCCTATGGCTACACCTTC.

The CDR3 DNA is TGCGCCAGCAGTTCGGGACAGCTCTATGGCTACACCTTC. Translated: CASSSGQLYGYTF. J is TRBJ1-2 and V is TRBV4-1; 7 bases align to TRBD1. Germline assignment: CDR1 MGHRA and CDR2 YSYEKL. Trimming at V came to 6 bases and at J to 4 bases, leaving 5 bases not matched to a gene. This CDR3 comprises 13 residues.

This chain joins TRBV9 and TRBJ2-6; no firm D call. Trimming took 0 bases from V and 0 from J, leaving 4 bases between them. CDR1 is SGDLS and CDR2 is YYNGEE in the germline V gene. The CDR3 has 15 residues. The CDR3 region has the DNA TGTGCCAGCAGCGTAGGAGACTCTGGGGCCAACGTCCTGACTTTC. Translating it yields CASSVGDSGANVLTF.

The chain recombines TRBV7-9 with TRBJ2-7; D is possibly TRBD2 (6 bases). CDR1 SEHNR and CDR2 FQNEAQ come from the germline V gene (reference sequence). This CDR3 has 17 amino acids. The germline V and J ends were trimmed by 5 bases and 1 base, with 21 bases remaining between them. CDR3 amino acids: CASSREGWGGGSYEQYF. Written as DNA, the CDR3 is TGTGCCAGCAGCCGAGAGGGCTGGGGTGGGGGGTCCTACGAGCAGTACTTC.